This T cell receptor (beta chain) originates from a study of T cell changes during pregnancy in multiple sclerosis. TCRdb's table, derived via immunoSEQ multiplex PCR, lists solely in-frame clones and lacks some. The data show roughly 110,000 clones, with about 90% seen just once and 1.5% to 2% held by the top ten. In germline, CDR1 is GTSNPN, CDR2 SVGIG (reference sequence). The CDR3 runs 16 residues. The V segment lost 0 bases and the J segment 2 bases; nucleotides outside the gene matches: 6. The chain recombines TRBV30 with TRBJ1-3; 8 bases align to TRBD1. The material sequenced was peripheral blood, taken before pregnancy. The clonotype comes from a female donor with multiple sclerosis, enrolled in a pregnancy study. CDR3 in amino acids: CAWSVGRTGTGNTIYF. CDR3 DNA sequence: TGTGCCTGGAGTGTAGGGAGGACAGGGACTGGAAACACCATATATTTT.